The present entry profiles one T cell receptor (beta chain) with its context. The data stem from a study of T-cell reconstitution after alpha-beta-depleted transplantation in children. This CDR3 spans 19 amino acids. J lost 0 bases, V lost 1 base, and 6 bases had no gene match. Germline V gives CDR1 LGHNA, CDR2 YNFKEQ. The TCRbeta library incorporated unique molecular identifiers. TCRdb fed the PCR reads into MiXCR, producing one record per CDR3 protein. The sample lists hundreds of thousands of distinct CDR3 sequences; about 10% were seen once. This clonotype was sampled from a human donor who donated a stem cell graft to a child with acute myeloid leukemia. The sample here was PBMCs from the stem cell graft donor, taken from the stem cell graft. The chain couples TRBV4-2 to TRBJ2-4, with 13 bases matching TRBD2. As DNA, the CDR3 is TGTGCCAGCAGCCAAGGACTAGCGGGAGGAATCCTAGCCAAAAACATTCAGTACTTC. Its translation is CASSQGLAGGILAKNIQYF.